This TCR beta chain was recovered during a study of PD-L1 blockade in urothelial cancer. V was clipped by 5 bases and J by 2 bases; unmatched bases: 5. Germline values: CDR1 MNHEY, CDR2 SVGAGI. This CDR3 spans 14 amino acids. The table came from immunoSEQ multiplex PCR; TCRdb's copy has only in-frame clones and leaves some out. The top ten hold approximately 2% of the sample, which has about 95,000 clones, around 86% seen once. Regarding time point: pretreatment peripheral blood. Specimen: PBMCs, collected around atezolizumab (anti-PD-L1) treatment. The source of this sequence is a man aged 55 to 70 with urothelial cancer. The chain carries TRBV6-5 and TRBJ2-7, with 8 bases fitting TRBD1. Written as DNA, the CDR3 is TGTGCCAGCAGTGACTGGACAGGGACCTACGAGCAGTACTTC. Its protein is CASSDWTGTYEQYF.